These 2 T cell receptor beta chains came from one sample sequenced in a study of T-cell reconstitution after alpha-beta-depleted transplantation in children. Unique molecular identifiers tagged the TCRbeta library. TCRdb re-called the PCR reads through MiXCR, storing one row per CDR3 protein. The repertoire holds about 420,000 distinct CDR3 sequences, with approximately 11% as singletons. The starting material was PBMCs from the stem cell graft donor, obtained from the stem cell graft. These receptors were collected from a human donor who donated a stem cell graft to a child with acute myeloid leukemia.

Of note for this clonotype: This may come from a read error, since a much larger clone is one base off. The CDR3 DNA reads as TGCGCCAGCAGCTTCGGTCCAATCGCCGATGGTGAAAAACTGTTTTTT. Amino acid sequence: CASSFGPIADGEKLFF. The chain joins TRBV5-1 to TRBJ1-4; D not certain. The length of the CDR3 is 16 residues. The V end lost 2 bases, the J end lost 7 bases, and 18 bases lay between the germline ends. The germline CDR1 and CDR2 sequences are SGHRS and YFSETQ.

The chain couples TRBV20-1 to TRBJ2-7, with 10 bases matching TRBD2. CDR1 is DFQATT, CDR2 SNEGSKA, per germline (reference sequence). The CDR3 is 13 amino acids. Trimming cost V 4 bases and J 4 bases; bases outside gene matches: 4. The CDR3 coding sequence is TGCAGTGCTAAACTAGCGGGAAGTTACGAGCAGTACTTC. This translates into CSAKLAGSYEQYF.